The 24 T cell receptor beta chains listed next were all sequenced from one sample in a study of identifying expanded T cells in peripheral blood. The table came from immunoSEQ multiplex PCR; TCRdb's copy has only in-frame clones and leaves some out. The sample lists tens of thousands of clones; approximately 90% were seen once. The material sequenced was blood. The source of these receptors is a person aged 18 to 70 in good health.

The V call is TRBV7-9, the J call TRBJ1-4, with TRBD1 matching 9 bases. The CDR3 loop spans 14 amino acids. CDR1 and CDR2 from the germline V gene are SEHNR and FQNEAQ (reference sequence). J gave up 11 bases and V 3 bases, and 7 bases lay outside the gene matches. Here the CDR3 reads CASSFGQGRLKLFF. In DNA, the CDR3 is TGTGCCAGCAGCTTCGGACAGGGGAGGTTGAAACTGTTTTTT.

The V gene is TRBV5-1, the J gene TRBJ1-1; D is undetermined. The CDR3 length is 13 residues. V gave up 3 bases and J gave up 5 bases, with 11 bases separating them. Per germline, CDR1 SGHRS and CDR2 YFSETQ. CDR3 residues: CASSSNQGTEAFF. The DNA for the CDR3 is TGCGCCAGCAGCTCGAACCAAGGGACTGAAGCTTTCTTT.

The rearrangement joins TRBV19 to TRBJ2-2; the D gene is possibly TRBD1 (5 bases). V gave up 3 bases and J gave up 2 bases, with 13 bases separating them. Per the germline V gene, CDR1 is LNHDA and CDR2 is SQIVND (reference sequence). The CDR3 runs 16 residues. The CDR3 DNA reads TGTGCCAGTAGTATGATGGGCCAGGGAAACACCGGGGAGCTGTTTTTT. Amino acids: CASSMMGQGNTGELFF.

This clone was picked up one time. The J gene is TRBJ1-2, the V gene TRBV30; D is ambiguous. The CDR3 totals 18 residues. V was clipped by 1 base and J by 3 bases, with 24 bases between them. Germline values: CDR1 GTSNPN, CDR2 SVGIG (reference sequence). The CDR3 DNA is TGTGCCTGGAGTGCCCCGGGTCTCAAAGGGTACTTCCACTATGGCTACACCTTC. This translates into CAWSAPGLKGYFHYGYTF. The entire variable domain, with the rest obtained from reference TRBV30 and TRBJ1-2, is as follows: SQTIHQWPATLVQPVGSPLSLECTVEGTSNPNLYWYRQAAGRGLQLLFYSVGIGQISSEVPQNLSASRPQDRQFILSSKKLLLSDSGFYLCAWSAPGLKGYFHYGYTFGSGTRLTVV.

The rearrangement joins TRBV6-5 to TRBJ1-5; D is uncertain. Trimming removed 0 bases at V and 7 bases at J, with 13 bases between. In germline, CDR1 is MNHEY, CDR2 SVGAGI. This CDR3 region has 15 residues. The CDR3 region is CASSYSWDLEQPQHF. The CDR3 DNA reads TGTGCCAGCAGTTACTCGTGGGATCTTGAACAGCCCCAGCATTTT.

This sequence joins TRBV7-9 and TRBJ1-4; 7 nucleotides agree with TRBD1. Per the germline V gene, CDR1 is SEHNR and CDR2 is FQNEAQ (reference sequence). V lost 3 bases and J lost 13; bases outside the gene matches: 2. The length of the CDR3 is 11 residues. The DNA for the CDR3 is TGTGCCAGCAGCTTGGGACAGAGACTGTTTTTT. This gives the protein CASSLGQRLFF.

DNA for the CDR3: TGTGCCAGCATACTGGCGGGGGGCCCCCAGGAGACCCAGTACTTC. Encoded protein: CASILAGGPQETQYF. This chain joins TRBV7-8 and TRBJ2-5; 8 nucleotides align to TRBD2. Trimming cost V 7 bases and J 5 bases; bases outside gene matches: 12. CDR3 length: 15 residues. Germline V CDR1 and CDR2: SGHVS, FQNEAQ.

The table lists this clone with a few counts. The CDR3 nucleotides read TGTGCCAGCAGTGAAGCGGACACCGGGGAGCTGTTTTTT. Translated, it gives CASSEADTGELFF. The chain employs TRBV6-1 and TRBJ2-2; no definite D call. Trimming shortened V by 0 bases and J by 3 bases, and 2 bases separated the two germline ends. Germline CDR1 reads MNHNS; CDR2 reads SASEGT. This CDR3 is built from 13 residues.

The chain joins TRBV10-2 to TRBJ2-7, with 8 bases matching TRBD2. This CDR3 has 12 amino acids. Germline V gene data show CDR1 as WSHSY and CDR2 as SAAADI. After removal of 5 bases from V and 6 bases from J, the junction contained 3 bases not matched to a gene. DNA for the CDR3: TGCGCCAGCAGTATGGCGGGGGGCGAGCAGTACTTC. Protein sequence: CASSMAGGEQYF.

Here the CDR3 DNA reads TGTGCCTGGGAACCCGGGAGCTCTGGAAACACCATATATTTT. The encoded protein is CAWEPGSSGNTIYF. The chain employs TRBV30 and TRBJ1-3; D call uncertain. The V gene lost 5 bases and the J gene lost 0 bases, with 11 bases spanning the gap. Germline CDR1 GTSNPN, CDR2 SVGIG (reference sequence). The CDR3 has 14 residues.

This chain links TRBV18 with TRBJ2-5, with no clear D. The CDR3 is made up of 13 amino acids. V lost 3 bases to trimming and J lost 1 base, with 6 bases between them. Per the germline V gene, CDR1 is KGHSH and CDR2 is LQKENI. The CDR3 is CASSPGFQETQYF. The CDR3 DNA sequence: TGTGCCAGCTCACCTGGGTTCCAAGAGACCCAGTACTTC. The full variable domain, in which reference TRBV18 and TRBJ2-5 provide the parts outside the CDR3, is NAGVMQNPRHLVRRRGQEARLRCSPMKGHSHVYWYRQLPEEGLKFMVYLQKENIIDESGMPKERFSAEFPKEGPSILRIQQVVRGDSAAYFCASSPGFQETQYFGPGTRLLVL.

This clone showed up many times. The chain carries TRBV19 and TRBJ1-6; D is perhaps TRBD1 (5 bases). Per the germline V gene, CDR1 is LNHDA and CDR2 is SQIVND (reference sequence). Trimming cost V 3 bases and J 7 bases, with 7 bases left between them. The CDR3 is 13 residues long. CDR3 sequence: CASSMEGNSPLHF. CDR3 bases: TGTGCCAGTAGTATGGAGGGGAATTCACCCCTCCACTTT.

Written as DNA, the CDR3 is TGTGCCAGTAGTCCCCAACAGGTCACCTACGAGCAGTACTTC. Amino acids: CASSPQQVTYEQYF. V gene TRBV19 combines with J gene TRBJ2-7; perhaps TRBD1 as D (5 bases). CDR3 length: 14 residues. Germline V gene data show CDR1 as LNHDA and CDR2 as SQIVND (reference sequence). The V and J ends lost 5 bases and 2 bases respectively, with 13 bases between them.

The chain combines TRBV4-1 with TRBJ2-2; the D gene is possibly TRBD2 (5 bases). The CDR3 runs 17 residues. The ends were cut back, 0 bases at V and 0 bases at J, with 11 bases in the middle. Germline V gene lookup returns CDR1 MGHRA and CDR2 YSYEKL. CDR3 protein: CASSQDLRDTNTGELFF. CDR3 DNA: TGCGCCAGCAGCCAAGATCTCCGGGATACGAACACCGGGGAGCTGTTTTTT.

DNA for the CDR3: TGCAGCGTTAAGGGGCGGGGGGGACGCACAGATACGCAGTATTTT. Its protein is CSVKGRGGRTDTQYF. The chain carries TRBV29-1 and TRBJ2-3; 9 bases align to TRBD2. CDR1 SQVTM and CDR2 ANQGSEA come from the germline V gene. The CDR3 totals 15 residues. J was trimmed by 1 base and V by 5 bases; bases with no gene match: 7.

Notes on this clone: The same CDR3 also results from other DNA sequences found in this sample. The rearrangement uses TRBV7-2 and TRBJ2-2; TRBD1 matches at 7 bases. The CDR3 contains 14 residues. V dropped 5 bases and J dropped 5; count of bases not matched to a gene: 5. Germline-derived CDR1 and CDR2 are SGHTA and FQGNSA. This CDR3 is CASSPRGRTGELFF. DNA for the CDR3: TGTGCCAGCAGCCCAAGGGGGCGGACCGGGGAGCTGTTTTTT.

The rearrangement joins TRBV30 to TRBJ1-3, with D possibly TRBD1 on 6 matching bases. The CDR3 is 13 amino acids. V lost 0 bases, J lost 11 bases, and 14 bases lay in between. Germline V gene data show CDR1 as GTSNPN and CDR2 as SVGIG (reference sequence). CDR3 nucleotide sequence: TGTGCCTGGAGTGTAATAGGGGGTACGGCCATATATTTT. It encodes CAWSVIGGTAIYF. The variable domain in full, with the rest retrieved from reference TRBV30 and TRBJ1-3, is SQTIHQWPATLVQPVGSPLSLECTVEGTSNPNLYWYRQAAGRGLQLLFYSVGIGQISSEVPQNLSASRPQDRQFILSSKKLLLSDSGFYLCAWSVIGGTAIYFGEGSWLTVV.

The V and J genes are TRBV5-1 and TRBJ2-5; a weak D match, TRBD2 (5 bases). Germline loops: CDR1 SGHRS, CDR2 YFSETQ. This CDR3 comprises 15 residues. The ends were cut back, 2 bases at V and 3 bases at J, with 14 bases in the middle. The CDR3 here is CASSFRGGLEETQYF. CDR3 nucleotides: TGCGCCAGCAGCTTCAGAGGCGGACTGGAAGAGACCCAGTACTTC.

The chain joins TRBV2 to TRBJ1-5; D gene ambiguous. Germline V gives CDR1 SNHLY, CDR2 FYNNEI. The CDR3 runs 16 residues. Trimming took 2 bases from V and 6 from J, leaving 17 bases between them. The CDR3 reads CASSERAVGGSQPQHF. For the CDR3, the DNA is TGTGCCAGCAGTGAACGTGCGGTGGGAGGGAGTCAGCCCCAGCATTTT.

This chain joins TRBV11-2 and TRBJ2-7; 12 positions agree with TRBD1. CDR1 and CDR2 (germline): SGHAT, FQNNGV. Trimming at V came to 4 bases and at J to 6 bases, leaving 7 bases not matched to a gene. CDR3 size: 15 residues. CDR3 protein: CASSSGQGAWGEQYF. In DNA, the CDR3 is TGTGCCAGCAGCTCGGGACAGGGGGCTTGGGGCGAGCAGTACTTC.

The V and J genes are TRBV15 and TRBJ1-2; D ambiguous. This CDR3 contains 13 residues. Per germline, CDR1 LNHNV and CDR2 YYDKDF (reference sequence). Trimming cost V 8 bases and J 5 bases, with 15 bases left between them. CDR3 sequence: CATSAGLRYGYTF. For the CDR3, the DNA is TGTGCCACCTCAGCCGGACTGAGATATGGCTACACCTTC.

This sequence joins TRBV7-2 and TRBJ1-2; no definite D call. Trimming left V 2 bases short and J 4 bases short, with 14 bases between. CDR1 is SGHTA, CDR2 FQGNSA, per germline. This CDR3 is built from 15 residues. The CDR3, as DNA: TGTGCCAGCAGCTTATCCCGGGCAGATCCCTATGGCTACACCTTC. This translates into CASSLSRADPYGYTF.

V is TRBV5-1 and J is TRBJ1-2; 7 bases map to TRBD1. The V segment lost 0 bases and the J segment 6 bases; nucleotides outside the gene matches: 5. The germline V gene has CDR1 SGHRS and CDR2 YFSETQ. The CDR3 covers 14 residues. CDR3 nucleotides: TGCGCCAGCAGCTTGGTGACAGGGAGCAATGGCTACACCTTC. Protein sequence: CASSLVTGSNGYTF.

The V gene is TRBV4-2, the J gene TRBJ1-1; tentatively, D is TRBD1 (5 bases). From germline, CDR1 is LGHNA and CDR2 YNFKEQ. There are 15 residues in the CDR3. V lost 0 bases, J lost 1 base, and 9 bases lay in between. The CDR3 coding sequence is TGTGCCAGCAGCCAAGAAGAACAGGCGAACACTGAAGCTTTCTTT. Translating gives CASSQEEQANTEAFF.